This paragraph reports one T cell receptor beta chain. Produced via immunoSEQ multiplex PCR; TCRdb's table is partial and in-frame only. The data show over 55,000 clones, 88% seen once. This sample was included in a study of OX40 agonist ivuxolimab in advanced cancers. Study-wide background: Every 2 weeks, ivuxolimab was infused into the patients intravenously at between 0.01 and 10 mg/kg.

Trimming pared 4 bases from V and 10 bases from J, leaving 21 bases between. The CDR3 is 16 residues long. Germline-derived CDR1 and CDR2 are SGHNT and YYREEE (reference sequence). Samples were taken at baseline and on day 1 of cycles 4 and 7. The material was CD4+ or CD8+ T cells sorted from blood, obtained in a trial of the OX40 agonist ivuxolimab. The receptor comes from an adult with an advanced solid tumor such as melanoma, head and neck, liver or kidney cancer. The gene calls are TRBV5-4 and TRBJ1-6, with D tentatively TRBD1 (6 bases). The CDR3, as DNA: TGTGCCAGCAGCGATTGGACAGAGGGTATCGTGTCACCCCTCCACTTT. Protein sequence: CASSDWTEGIVSPLHF.